The T cell receptor (beta chain) described here comes from a study of Ad26.COV2.S vaccination and SARS-CoV-2 variants. Turning to the study itself: Enrolled in COV1001, the donor was in the Ad26.COV2.S trial arm, which received the vaccine.

The V and J ends lost 1 base and 0 bases respectively, with 9 bases between them. CDR3 size: 15 residues. Germline V gives CDR1 LGHDT, CDR2 YNNKEL (reference sequence). Some clones are missing from TCRdb's copy, which holds only in-frame ones; the method was immunoSEQ multiplex PCR. The table lists 430,000 or so clones, roughly 87% of them singletons. Sample treatment: around 19 received Ad26.COV2.S at low or high dose, single or two shots; about 5 received placebo; per-sample allocation not given. All samples were drawn on day 63, counting from the first vaccine or placebo injection. The donor was a Boston adult aged 18-55 years. In the vaccine, an Ad26 vector expressed the SARS-CoV-2 spike of the Wuhan strain.

The clonotype comes from a person between 18 and 65 years old who received the Ad26.COV2.S COVID-19 vaccine or a placebo. The J gene is TRBJ1-2, the V gene TRBV3-1 (or the pseudogene TRBV3-2); D might be TRBD1 (5 bases). The specimen comprised peripheral blood, sampled in a trial of Ad26.COV2.S vaccine versus placebo. The CDR3 DNA reads as TGTGCCAGCAGCCAAGGTTGGGGGACTAACTATGGCTACACCTTC. This gives the protein CASSQGWGTNYGYTF.